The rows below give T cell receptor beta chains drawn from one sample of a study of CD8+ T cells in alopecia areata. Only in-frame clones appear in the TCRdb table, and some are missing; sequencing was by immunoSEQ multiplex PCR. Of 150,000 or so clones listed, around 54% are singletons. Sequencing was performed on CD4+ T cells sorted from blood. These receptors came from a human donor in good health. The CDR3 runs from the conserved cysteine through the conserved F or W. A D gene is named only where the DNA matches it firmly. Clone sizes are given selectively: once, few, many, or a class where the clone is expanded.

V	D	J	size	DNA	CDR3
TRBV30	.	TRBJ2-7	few	TGTGCCTGGAGTGTGAACTACGAGCAGTACTTC	CAWSVNYEQYF
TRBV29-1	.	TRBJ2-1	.	TGCAGCGTTGATGGCGGTAAGCAGTTCTTC	CSVDGGKQFF
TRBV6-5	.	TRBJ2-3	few	TGTGCCAGCAGAATCACGGATGCACCTTTT	CASRITDAPF
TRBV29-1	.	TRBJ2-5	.	TGCAGCGTTGGGGGAGGAGGAGAGACCCAGTACTTC	CSVGGGGETQYF
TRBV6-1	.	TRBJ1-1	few	TGTGCCAGCAGATTTCACGAGAAAACTGAAGCTTTCTTT	CASRFHEKTEAFF
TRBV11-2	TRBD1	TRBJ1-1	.	TGTGCCAGCAGCTGGACAGGGGGTCCCGAAGCTTTCTTT	CASSWTGGPEAFF
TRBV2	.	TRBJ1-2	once	TGTGCCAGCCGATTTGGACAGTGGCCGCCTAACTATGGCTACACCTTC	CASRFGQWPPNYGYTF
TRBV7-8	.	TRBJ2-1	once	TGTGCCAGCAGCTTACGAACTACGAACACCCGAATTCGGTTCTTC	CASSLRTTNTRIRFF
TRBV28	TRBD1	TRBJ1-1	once	TGTGCCAGCACTGTACGGGACAGCACTGAAGCTTTCTTT	CASTVRDSTEAFF
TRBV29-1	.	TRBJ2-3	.	TGCAGCGTCTCATCCCCATTCACAGATACGCAGTATTTT	CSVSSPFTDTQYF
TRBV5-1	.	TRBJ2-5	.	TGCGCCAGCAGCTACCAGGGGGGGTCGGAGACCCAGTACTTC	CASSYQGGSETQYF
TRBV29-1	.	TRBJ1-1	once	TGCAGCGTTTCCTTGGGGATCATGAACACTGAAGCTTTCTTT	CSVSLGIMNTEAFF
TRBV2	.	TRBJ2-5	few	TGTGCCAGCAGGGGTTGGGAGACCCAGTACTTC	CASRGWETQYF
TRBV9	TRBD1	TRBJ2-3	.	TGTGCCAGCAGCTCCAGACAGGGGGTCACAGATACGCAGTATTTT	CASSSRQGVTDTQYF
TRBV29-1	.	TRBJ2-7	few	TGCAGCGTCGCAACATTTGCGAGCGACGAGCAGTACTTC	CSVATFASDEQYF
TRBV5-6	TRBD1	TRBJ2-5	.	TGTGCCAGCAGCGGTATGTCGGGACAGGGATACCAAGAGACCCAGTACTTC	CASSGMSGQGYQETQYF
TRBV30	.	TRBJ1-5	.	TGTGCCTGGAGTGTGATCTCAGGTCAGCCCCAGCATTTT	CAWSVISGQPQHF
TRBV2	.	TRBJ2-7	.	TGTGCCAGCACGGGCGGATCCTACGAGCAGTACTTC	CASTGGSYEQYF
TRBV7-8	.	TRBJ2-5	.	TGTGCCAGCAGCGGCGTGGGAAGCGGTGAAGAGACCCAGTACTTC	CASSGVGSGEETQYF
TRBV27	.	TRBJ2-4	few	TGTGCCAGCAGCTGGAAGGGACTTCAGTACTTC	CASSWKGLQYF
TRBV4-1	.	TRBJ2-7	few	TGCGCCAGCAGCCAAGACCCTGCCCAGCAGTACTTC	CASSQDPAQQYF
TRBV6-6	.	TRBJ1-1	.	TGTGCCAGCAGTTACAGGGGGGTGGTCACTGAAGCTTTCTTT	CASSYRGVVTEAFF
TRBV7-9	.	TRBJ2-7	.	TGTGCCAGCAGCTTAGCTTTCCCATACGAGCAGTACTTC	CASSLAFPYEQYF
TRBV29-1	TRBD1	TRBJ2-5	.	TGCAGCGTCGGACAGGGGATGGGGGAGACCCAGTACTTC	CSVGQGMGETQYF
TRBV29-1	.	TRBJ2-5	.	TGCAGCGTTGGGCAAGAGACCCAGTACTTC	CSVGQETQYF
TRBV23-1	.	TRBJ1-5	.	TGCGCCAGCAGTCAATCGACGTCAGGGAGTAGCAATCAGCCCCAGCATTTT	CASSQSTSGSSNQPQHF
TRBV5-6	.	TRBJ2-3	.	TGTGCCAGCAGCTTGTTGAGGTTGGGAGTGGGGATCACAGATACGCAGTATTTT	CASSLLRLGVGITDTQYF
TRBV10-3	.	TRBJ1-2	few	TGTGCCATCAGCCCGACAGAATTTGGTGGCTACACCTTC	CAISPTEFGGYTF
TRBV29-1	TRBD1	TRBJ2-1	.	TGCAGCGTTACCCGGGACAGCTCCTACAATGAGCAGTTCTTC	CSVTRDSSYNEQFF
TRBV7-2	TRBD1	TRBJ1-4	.	TGTGCCAGCAGCAAAACCGGGACAGAAGGTGAAAAACTGTTTTTT	CASSKTGTEGEKLFF
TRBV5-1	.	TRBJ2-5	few	TGCGCCAGCAGCTTGACCCCAGGGAGTGAGACCCAGTACTTC	CASSLTPGSETQYF
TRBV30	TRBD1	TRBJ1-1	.	TGTGCCGGGACAGGGAACACTGAAGCTTTCTTT	CAGTGNTEAFF
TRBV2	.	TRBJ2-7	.	TGTGCCAGCAGTAAGCGGGGACACGGGACCTACGAGCAGTACTTC	CASSKRGHGTYEQYF
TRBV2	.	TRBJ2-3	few	TGTGCCAGCAGTGACTCCAGCGCGAGCCTCGCAGATACGCAGTATTTT	CASSDSSASLADTQYF
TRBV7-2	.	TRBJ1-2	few	TGTGCCAGCAGCCGCTTGGGGACGGTGGGGGGCTACACCTTC	CASSRLGTVGGYTF
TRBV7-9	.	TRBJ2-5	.	TGTGCCAGCGACAGCCAAGAGACCCAGTACTTC	CASDSQETQYF
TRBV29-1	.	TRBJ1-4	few	TGCAGCGTTGAATTCGGGGGAAAACTGTTTTTT	CSVEFGGKLFF
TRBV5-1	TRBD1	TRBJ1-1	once	TGCGCCAGCAGCACGGGGGACAGAAACACTGAAGCTTTCTTT	CASSTGDRNTEAFF
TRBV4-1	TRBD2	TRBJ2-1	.	TGCGCCAGCAGCCAATTTGGGCGGGAGACCTACAATGAGCAGTTCTTC	CASSQFGRETYNEQFF
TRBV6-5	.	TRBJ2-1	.	TGTGCCAGCAGCCTAAGCGGGCGCTCCTACAATGAGCAGTTCTTC	CASSLSGRSYNEQFF
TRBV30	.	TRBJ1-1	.	TGTGCCTGGAGAAGAAGGTCGTCGACTGAAGCTTTCTTT	CAWRRRSSTEAFF
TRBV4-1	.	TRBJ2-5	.	TGCGCCAGCAGCCAAGATCCCCAAAGGTCGGAGACCCAGTACTTC	CASSQDPQRSETQYF
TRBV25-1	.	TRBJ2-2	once	TGTGCCAGCAGTCGTGGCTTTACCGGGGAGCTGTTTTTT	CASSRGFTGELFF